This TCR beta chain was retrieved from a study of blood T cell repertoires in COVID-19. Looked up from germline, CDR1 is SGHVS and CDR2 is FQNEAQ. The CDR3 runs 18 residues. The ends lost 5 bases at V and 1 base at J; junction bases unmatched: 13. Some clones are missing from TCRdb's copy, which holds only in-frame ones; the method was immunoSEQ multiplex PCR. The table includes around 340,000 clones, roughly nine tenths detected once. Patients at the Seattle site were enrolled during active infection and followed longitudinally. This clonotype originated in a woman between 55 and 75 years old with COVID-19, enrolled during active disease. The rearrangement joins TRBV7-8 to TRBJ2-5, with TRBD2 identical over 10 bases. The sample comprised peripheral blood. The CDR3 DNA sequence: TGTGCCAGCAGCCGAGGCCTAGCGGGGGCGGGTCCCCAAGAGACCCAGTACTTC. Translation: CASSRGLAGAGPQETQYF.